The source of this T cell receptor (beta chain) is a study of T cells in Graves' hyperthyroidism and ophthalmopathy. Study-level findings and limits: The model identified upcoming ophthalmopathy a median around 6 months ahead of onset.

No ophthalmopathy progression within 18 months constituted stable Graves' hyperthyroidism. Reasons for excluding patients were uncontrolled infection, other autoimmune disease, pregnancy or lactation. Thyroid ultrasound and orbital computed tomography, with clinical symptoms and serum thyroxine and TRAb, informed diagnoses. This clonotype appeared many times. The antigen is unknown. A read error may account for a junction end that differs from germline. The CDR3 regions of TCR beta were amplified from RNA transcripts. HTBI primers drove first-round RT-PCR of the TCR CDR3. A single record per CDR3 protein comes from TCRdb applying MiXCR to the multiplex PCR reads. This repertoire shows 610,000 or so distinct CDR3 sequences, just over 45% found once; its top ten account for more than 7.5%. The sequenced sample consisted of peripheral blood or thyroid tissue (not recorded which). This clonotype was obtained from a woman between 18 and 30 years old with Graves' hyperthyroidism.

The CDR3 nucleotides read TGTGCCAGCAGGTCTGACAGGACTCAAGAGGCCCAGTACTTC. It is translated as CASRSDRTQEAQYF. V and J are TRBV12-3 or TRBV12-4 and TRBJ2-5, with D maybe TRBD1 (6 bases). The CDR3 loop spans 14 amino acids.